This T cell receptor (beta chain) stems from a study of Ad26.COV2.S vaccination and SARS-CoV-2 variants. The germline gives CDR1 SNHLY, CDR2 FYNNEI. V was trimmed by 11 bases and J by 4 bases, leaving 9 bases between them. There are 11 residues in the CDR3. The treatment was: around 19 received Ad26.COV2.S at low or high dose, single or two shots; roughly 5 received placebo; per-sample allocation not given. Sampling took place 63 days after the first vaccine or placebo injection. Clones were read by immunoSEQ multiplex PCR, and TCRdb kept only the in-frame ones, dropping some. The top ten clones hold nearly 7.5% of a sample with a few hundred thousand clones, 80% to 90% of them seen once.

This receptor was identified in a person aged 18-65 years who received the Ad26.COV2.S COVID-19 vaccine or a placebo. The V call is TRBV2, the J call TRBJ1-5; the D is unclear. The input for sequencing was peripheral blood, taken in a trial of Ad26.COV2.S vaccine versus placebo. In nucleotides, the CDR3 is TGTGCCGCAGGAGGTAATCAGCCCCAGCATTTT. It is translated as CAAGGNQPQHF.